Each of the 30 T cell receptor beta chains below was sequenced from the same sample in a study of blood T cells in healthy people across ages. Through a sample-barcoded 5' primer and a J-beta primer mix, a second PCR was run for roughly 7 to 12 cycles. TCRdb reanalysed the 5' RACE reads using MiXCR and keeps one entry per CDR3 protein. This table has 950,000 to 1,200,000 distinct CDR3 sequences, 30% to 40% appearing once. Sequencing was carried out using blood. All receptors derive from a man between 18 and 29 years old in good health.

This clonotype came up a few times. The rearrangement uses TRBV29-1 and TRBJ1-2; no clear D. The CDR3 runs to 12 residues. CDR1 SQVTM and CDR2 ANQGSEA come from the germline V gene. Trimming cost V 4 bases and J 0 bases, with 6 bases left between them. The CDR3 DNA reads TGCAGCGTTGGGAACCCTAACTATGGCTACACCTTC. Encoded protein: CSVGNPNYGYTF.

The chain links TRBV5-4 to TRBJ2-3, with 9 bases identical to TRBD1. This CDR3 region has 16 residues. Germline lookup yields CDR1 SGHNT and CDR2 YYREEE (reference sequence). V shed 0 bases, J shed 6 bases, and the junction held 8 bases outside the gene matches. The CDR3 bases are TGTGCCAGCAGCTTGGCCGGGACAGGGAAATTGGATACGCAGTATTTT. Translation gives CASSLAGTGKLDTQYF. The full variable domain, with the rest looked up from reference TRBV5-4 and TRBJ2-3, is ETGVTQSPTHLIKTRGQQVTLRCSSQSGHNTVSWYQQALGQGPQFIFQYYREEENGRGNFPPRFSGLQFPNYSSELNVNALELDDSALYLCASSLAGTGKLDTQYFGPGTRLTVL.

This clonotype has more than one count but fewer than ten. The V gene is TRBV6-1, the J gene TRBJ1-2; D unresolved. The V end was cut by 1 base, the J end by 3 bases, with 6 bases between. The germline V gene encodes CDR1 MNHNS and CDR2 SASEGT. The CDR3 totals 13 residues. CDR3 sequence: CASSEDGYYGYTF. CDR3 bases: TGTGCCAGCAGTGAAGACGGATACTATGGCTACACCTTC.

The chain couples TRBV6-5 to TRBJ2-4; possibly TRBD1 for D (6 bases). This CDR3 has 15 residues. The germline V gene has CDR1 MNHEY and CDR2 SVGAGI. V lost 6 bases and J 2 bases, leaving 14 bases between the germline ends. CDR3 region: CASSPYTGSKNIQYF. As DNA, the CDR3 is TGTGCCAGCAGCCCATACACAGGGTCCAAAAACATTCAGTACTTC.

This clonotype was observed a handful of times. CDR3 bases: TGTGCCAGCAGTGAAGGTTCCAGGGAATATGGCTACACCTTC. Its translation: CASSEGSREYGYTF. The chain joins TRBV6-1 to TRBJ1-2; a possible D gene is TRBD1 (5 bases). V lost 1 base and J lost 5, with 11 bases in between. Germline V CDR1 and CDR2: MNHNS, SASEGT. The CDR3 covers 14 residues.

The gene calls are TRBV30 and TRBJ1-1; D unclear. This CDR3 spans 15 amino acids. CDR1 is GTSNPN, CDR2 SVGIG, per germline (reference sequence). V lost 0 bases and J lost 4, with 15 bases in between. The DNA of the CDR3 is TGTGCCTGGAGTGTACGGGCCTTTGAGAGCACTGAAGCTTTCTTT. Protein: CAWSVRAFESTEAFF.

This clonotype has a count of ten or more. The chain couples TRBV5-1 to TRBJ2-4; TRBD1 agrees at 8 bases. The length of the CDR3 is 13 residues. Germline V CDR1 and CDR2: SGHRS, YFSETQ. The V gene end was trimmed by 5 bases and the J gene end by 5 bases; junction bases not matched to a gene: 3. CDR3: CASSLDRENIQYF. For the CDR3, the DNA is TGCGCCAGCAGTCTGGACAGGGAAAACATTCAGTACTTC.

V gene TRBV12-3 or TRBV12-4 combines with J gene TRBJ2-7, with D tentatively TRBD1 or TRBD2 (5 bases each). Trimming took 6 bases from V and 1 from J, leaving 16 bases between them. The CDR3 spans 15 residues. The DNA for the CDR3 is TGTGCCAGCAGCCTCGGGTACGGGGCTTCCTACGAGCAGTACTTC. This translates into CASSLGYGASYEQYF.

The rearrangement joins TRBV3-1 to TRBJ1-2, with D uncertain. The V end was cut by 3 bases, the J end by 4 bases, with 12 bases between. The CDR3 has 14 residues. CDR1 is LGHDT, CDR2 YNNKEL, per germline (reference sequence). CDR3 DNA: TGTGCCAGCAGCCAGAGGGAGGGTTTCTATGGCTACACCTTC. Its protein product is CASSQREGFYGYTF.

This chain uses TRBV12-3 or TRBV12-4 with TRBJ1-5; D call uncertain. Trimming shortened V by 5 bases and J by 5 bases, and 16 bases separated the two germline ends. The CDR3 contains 15 residues. In DNA form, the CDR3 reads TGTGCCAGCAGTAGACACCTTGCCCCCGATCAGCCCCAGCATTTT. This translates into CASSRHLAPDQPQHF.

The chain links TRBV10-3 to TRBJ1-2; D might be TRBD1 (6 bases). The CDR3 length is 14 residues. The germline V gene encodes CDR1 ENHRY and CDR2 SYGVKD. V lost 0 bases and J lost 4, with 9 bases in between. DNA of the CDR3: TGTGCCATCAGTGAGTCGGACAGCACCTATGGCTACACCTTC. Translation: CAISESDSTYGYTF.

The rearrangement links TRBV6-6 to TRBJ2-1, with D tentatively TRBD1 (6 bases). Germline values: CDR1 MNHNY, CDR2 SVGAGI (reference sequence). V was shortened by 2 bases and J by 7 bases, with 12 bases between the two germline ends. This CDR3 contains 14 residues. CDR3 nucleotide sequence: TGTGCCAGCAGTTACGGTTGGGGGCGAAATGAGCAGTTCTTC. Protein: CASSYGWGRNEQFF.

The rearrangement joins TRBV2 to TRBJ1-5; D may be TRBD1 (5 bases). CDR1 is SNHLY, CDR2 FYNNEI, per germline. The CDR3 extends over 13 amino acids. Trimming took 7 bases from V and 4 from J, leaving 11 bases between them. In DNA form, the CDR3 reads TGTGCCAGCAAGGGACTGTCAAATCAGCCCCAGCATTTT. Protein product: CASKGLSNQPQHF.

This chain uses TRBV7-2 with TRBJ2-7; D gene unclear. Near its end, the DNA agrees better with TRBJ2-5, so the J call may be wrong. The CDR3 covers 12 residues. Per germline, CDR1 SGHTA and CDR2 FQGNSA. The CDR3 nucleotides are TGTGCCAGCTCCAACACAGTGGAGACCCAGTACTTC. Protein sequence: CASSNTVETQYF.

The chain uses TRBV27 and TRBJ1-6; D call uncertain. The CDR3 extends over 13 amino acids. Germline loops: CDR1 MNHEY, CDR2 SMNVEV (reference sequence). V was cut by 5 bases and J by 7 bases, with 9 bases left in between. CDR3 protein: CASSPWVNSPLHF. CDR3 bases: TGTGCCAGCAGTCCGTGGGTAAATTCACCCCTCCACTTT.

The chain joins TRBV28 to TRBJ2-2; 9 bases match TRBD1. CDR3 length: 15 amino acids. V shed 6 bases and J 3 bases; nucleotides not matched to a gene: 5. Looked up from germline, CDR1 is MDHEN and CDR2 is SYDVKM. DNA of the CDR3: TGTGCCAGCAGCCGGGACAGGGAGGACACCGGGGAGCTGTTTTTT. The encoded protein is CASSRDREDTGELFF.

V gene TRBV21-1 combines with J gene TRBJ1-1. TRBV21-1 is listed as a pseudogene. This CDR3 region has 15 residues. The CDR3 DNA follows: TGTGCCAGCAGCAAAGCGCAGGACCCCAACACTGAAGCTTTCTTT. Its translation: CASSKAQDPNTEAFF.

This chain joins TRBV7-2 and TRBJ1-2; 11 bases match TRBD1. The trim removed 1 base at V and 7 bases at J, leaving 2 bases unmatched. The CDR3 spans 14 residues. Germline V gene lookup returns CDR1 SGHTA and CDR2 FQGNSA. The CDR3 loop reads CASSLGTGGSGYTF. The CDR3 DNA reads as TGTGCCAGCAGCTTAGGGACAGGGGGCTCTGGCTACACCTTC.

This clonotype was seen ten or more times. CDR3 coding DNA: TGTGCCAGCAGTTTTGGCCCCCCCAGGGTAGAAATTGACAATGAGCAGTTCTTC. Translation gives CASSFGPPRVEIDNEQFF. This chain joins TRBV7-3 and TRBJ2-1, with D possibly being TRBD1 (5 bases). This CDR3 comprises 18 residues. CDR1 is SGHTA, CDR2 FQGTGA, per germline. Trimming cost V 6 bases and J 5 bases, with 26 bases left between them.

This clonotype was seen many times. V gene TRBV29-1 combines with J gene TRBJ2-3, with D unclear. The ends were cut back, 3 bases at V and 5 bases at J, with 6 bases in the middle. The CDR3 is made up of 11 amino acids. Germline CDR1 and CDR2: SQVTM and ANQGSEA. The CDR3 coding sequence is TGCAGCGTTGACGACGGAGATACGCAGTATTTT. Translation: CSVDDGDTQYF.

This clonotype was recorded at least ten times. The gene calls are TRBV25-1 and TRBJ2-3; the D gene is possibly TRBD2 (7 bases). Trimming cost V 4 bases and J 2 bases, with 10 bases left between them. CDR1 and CDR2 (germline): MGHDK, SYGVNS. The CDR3 has 14 residues. The CDR3 loop reads CASSGGGPTDTQYF. The CDR3 DNA is TGTGCCAGCAGTGGCGGGGGCCCCACAGATACGCAGTATTTT.

A word on this clonotype: A single base separates this from a much larger clone, so it may be a read error. The chain joins TRBV20-1 to TRBJ1-2; TRBD1 matches 8 bases. The CDR3 runs 13 residues. Germline V lookup: CDR1 DFQATT, CDR2 SNEGSKA (reference sequence). Here the CDR3 reads CSARDPGGYGCTF. The CDR3 coding sequence is TGCAGTGCTAGAGATCCAGGGGGCTATGGCTGCACCTTC.

The chain links TRBV10-3 to TRBJ2-1, with 9 bases that match TRBD2. There are 13 residues in the CDR3. Germline loops: CDR1 ENHRY, CDR2 SYGVKD. J was trimmed by 6 bases and V by 8 bases; bases with no gene match: 5. For the CDR3, the DNA is TGTGCCATCGGAGGCGGGGGGGCCAATGAGCAGTTCTTC. This codes for CAIGGGGANEQFF.

This clonotype was seen a few times. The rearrangement links TRBV6-2 or TRBV6-3 to TRBJ1-2; a possible D gene is TRBD1 (6 bases). The CDR3 sequence is 13 residues long. Per germline, CDR1 MNHEY and CDR2 SVGEGT. The V gene lost 2 bases and the J gene lost 8 bases, with 12 bases spanning the gap. The CDR3 protein is CASSYAGESGYTF. DNA of the CDR3: TGTGCCAGCAGTTACGCAGGGGAATCGGGCTACACCTTC.

In this sample, this clonotype turned up once. The V call is TRBV27, the J call TRBJ2-1, with 11 nucleotides matching TRBD1. The J call may be mistaken, given a closer DNA end match to TRBJ2-7. The CDR3 is 16 amino acids. The germline V gene encodes CDR1 MNHEY and CDR2 SMNVEV (reference sequence). CDR3: CASSPLGTGGDNEQYF. CDR3 nucleotide sequence: TGTGCCAGCAGTCCCTTAGGGACAGGGGGGGACAATGAGCAGTACTTC.

The chain employs TRBV12-3 or TRBV12-4 and TRBJ1-5; D is unresolved. V gave up 4 bases and J gave up 0 bases, with 10 bases separating them. The CDR3 contains 15 residues. The DNA of the CDR3 is TGTGCCAGCAGTTCGGAGGGTACTAGCAATCAGCCCCAGCATTTT. Translating gives CASSSEGTSNQPQHF.

This clonotype was seen a few times. The rearrangement links TRBV20-1 to TRBJ2-5; 10 nucleotides match TRBD1. Germline V CDR1 and CDR2: DFQATT, SNEGSKA (reference sequence). After removal of 5 bases from V and 4 bases from J, the junction contained 13 bases not matched to a gene. This CDR3 contains 16 residues. The chain's CDR3 is CSAPSSWTGGTETQYF. Written as DNA, the CDR3 is TGCAGTGCTCCCTCCTCTTGGACAGGGGGAACAGAGACCCAGTACTTC.

The rearrangement joins TRBV7-2 to TRBJ1-1, with TRBD1 matching 9 bases. Germline lookup yields CDR1 SGHTA and CDR2 FQGNSA. With 6 bases clipped from V and 1 base from J, the junction kept 12 bases outside the gene matches. This CDR3 is 17 amino acids long. CDR3: CASSHPETTGGNTEAFF. In nucleotides, the CDR3 is TGTGCCAGCAGTCACCCCGAAACGACAGGGGGGAACACTGAAGCTTTCTTT. The whole variable domain, remainder taken from reference TRBV7-2 and TRBJ1-1, is GAGVSQSPSNKVTEKGKDVELRCDPISGHTALYWYRQSLGQGLEFLIYFQGNSAPDKSGLPSDRFSAERTGGSVSTLTIQRTQQEDSAVYLCASSHPETTGGNTEAFFGQGTRLTVV.

This clonotype occurred many times. The V call is TRBV5-1, the J call TRBJ1-5; 7 nucleotides line up with TRBD1. CDR1 is SGHRS, CDR2 YFSETQ, per germline. This CDR3 comprises 15 residues. The junction had 3 bases not matched to a gene; V was cut back by 0 bases and J by 3 bases. CDR3 amino acids: CASSLGTGPNQPQHF. CDR3 bases: TGCGCCAGCAGCTTGGGGACAGGCCCCAATCAGCCCCAGCATTTT.

This clonotype was picked up a small number of times. This sequence joins TRBV14 and TRBJ1-1, with unresolved D. This CDR3 comprises 16 residues. The V end was cut by 1 base, the J end by 0 bases, with 12 bases between. Germline CDR1 and CDR2: SGHDN and FVKESK. CDR3: CASSQGGHPLNTEAFF. The CDR3 region has the DNA TGTGCCAGCAGCCAAGGCGGCCATCCCTTGAACACTGAAGCTTTCTTT.